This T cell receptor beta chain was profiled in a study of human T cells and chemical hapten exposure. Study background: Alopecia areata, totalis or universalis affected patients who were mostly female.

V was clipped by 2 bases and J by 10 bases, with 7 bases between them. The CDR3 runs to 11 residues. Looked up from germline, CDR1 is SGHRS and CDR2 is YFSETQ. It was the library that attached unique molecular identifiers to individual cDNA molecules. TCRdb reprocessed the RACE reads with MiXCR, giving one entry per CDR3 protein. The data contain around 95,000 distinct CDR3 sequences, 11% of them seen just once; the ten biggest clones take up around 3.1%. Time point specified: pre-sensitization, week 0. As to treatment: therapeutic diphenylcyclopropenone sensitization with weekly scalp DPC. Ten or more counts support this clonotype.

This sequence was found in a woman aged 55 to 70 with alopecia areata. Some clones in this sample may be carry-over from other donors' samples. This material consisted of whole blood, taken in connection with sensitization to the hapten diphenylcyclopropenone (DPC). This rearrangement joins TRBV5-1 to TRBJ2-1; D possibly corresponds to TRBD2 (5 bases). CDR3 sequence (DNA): TGCGCCAGCAGCTTCCGGGGAGAGCAGTTCTTC. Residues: CASSFRGEQFF.